The clone carrying this T cell receptor beta chain was recorded a few times. Its antigen is undetermined. These data come from a study of OX40 agonist ivuxolimab in advanced cancers. General study points: On average, CD8+ T cells showed a greater number of expanded clones than CD4+.

The CDR3 contains 16 residues. CDR1 is MNHNY and CDR2 is SVGAGI in the germline V gene (reference sequence). The V segment lost 0 bases and the J segment 0 bases; nucleotides outside the gene matches: 4. Clones were read by immunoSEQ multiplex PCR, and TCRdb kept only the in-frame ones, dropping some. The sample yields roughly 92,000 clones, approximately 90% seen once. The rearrangement joins TRBV6-6 to TRBJ2-7, with 8 bases fitting TRBD1. The starting material was CD4+ or CD8+ T cells sorted from blood, obtained in a trial of the OX40 agonist ivuxolimab. This clonotype was obtained from an adult with an advanced solid tumor such as melanoma, head and neck, liver or kidney cancer. CDR3 sequence (DNA): TGTGCCAGCAGTTACTCTAGGACAGGGAGCTCCTACGAGCAGTACTTC. Translating it yields CASSYSRTGSSYEQYF.